A selection of T cell receptor beta chains follows, all from one sample in a study of shared clonotypes between healthy human individuals. Assay: immunoSEQ multiplex PCR; the TCRdb copy retains only in-frame clones and omits some. Here the sample spans 2 million to 2.5 million clones, over 85% being singletons. Sequenced input: naive CD4+ T cells from PBMCs. These receptors were collected from a man between 18 and 29 years old in good health. Some clones in this sample may be carry-over from other donors' samples. CDR3s leave out the opening cysteine and the closing phenylalanine or tryptophan. Only part of the rows carry a size: once, few, many, or a class if the clone is expanded.

V gene: TRBV7-9; clone size: .; J gene: TRBJ1-2; CDR3 protein: ASSLGQGNRDT
V gene: TRBV6-1; clone size: .; J gene: TRBJ1-3; CDR3 protein: ASSEQLGNTIY
V gene: TRBV30; clone size: .; J gene: TRBJ1-4; CDR3 protein: AWSQTTGVPEKLF
V gene: TRBV28; clone size: once; J gene: TRBJ2-5; CDR3 protein: ASSWAGTSGQETQY
V gene: TRBV29-1; clone size: .; J gene: TRBJ2-3; CDR3 protein: SVISGINTDTQY
V gene: TRBV7-9; clone size: once; J gene: TRBJ2-7; CDR3 protein: ASSLAASGRYEQY
V gene: TRBV7-3; clone size: .; J gene: TRBJ2-5; CDR3 protein: ASSQDRGSAETQY
V gene: TRBV18; clone size: .; J gene: TRBJ1-6; CDR3 protein: ASSFQGGSPLH
V gene: TRBV9; clone size: .; J gene: TRBJ2-2; CDR3 protein: ASSVHLAGAPGELF
V gene: TRBV10-1; clone size: few; J gene: TRBJ1-3; CDR3 protein: ASSRLPSGNTIY
V gene: TRBV5-8; clone size: .; J gene: TRBJ2-6; CDR3 protein: ASSLLGSSGANVLT
V gene: TRBV6-5; clone size: few; J gene: TRBJ2-7; CDR3 protein: ASSSPYEQY
V gene: TRBV5-1; clone size: .; J gene: TRBJ1-4; CDR3 protein: ASSGPSNEKLF
V gene: TRBV5-1; clone size: .; J gene: TRBJ1-4; CDR3 protein: ASRAGLEEKLF
V gene: TRBV27; clone size: .; J gene: TRBJ1-3; CDR3 protein: ASSLRAGMGAPSGNTIY
V gene: TRBV29-1; clone size: .; J gene: TRBJ2-7; CDR3 protein: SVGRAYEQY